The 2 T cell receptor beta chains below come from one sample, sequenced in a study of T cell responses to AZD1222 COVID-19 vaccine. The method was immunoSEQ multiplex PCR; TCRdb's version includes in-frame clones alone and lacks a portion of them. The data show around 140,000 clones, over 75% seen once. This material consisted of peripheral blood, taken 28 days after the second dose of the MenACWY control vaccine. The receptors derive from an adult who received the MenACWY meningococcal vaccine as a control.

The chain uses TRBV5-6 and TRBJ1-2, with D perhaps matching TRBD1 (6 bases). The germline V and J ends were trimmed by 0 bases and 10 bases, with 19 bases remaining between them. The germline gives CDR1 SGHDT, CDR2 YYEEEE. CDR3 length: 15 amino acids. The CDR3 coding sequence is TGTGCCAGCAGCTTGGTTGCCGGGGGCGGTTTGGCCTACACCTTC. It specifies CASSLVAGGGLAYTF.

The rearrangement links TRBV6-5 to TRBJ1-5; D unclear. Germline assignment: CDR1 MNHEY and CDR2 SVGAGI. V was clipped by 4 bases and J by 2 bases, with 12 bases between them. The CDR3 is made up of 15 amino acids. CDR3 DNA: TGTGCCAGCAGTTCACGGAGTGGTCGCAATCAGCCCCAGCATTTT. It encodes CASSSRSGRNQPQHF.